This T cell receptor beta chain was found in a study of T cells expressing NK-cell markers. Study-level information: It was sorted CD3+CD56-NKG2C+, CD3+CD56+NKG2C- and CD3+CD56+NKG2C+ T cells that provided the TCR beta repertoires. Among eight sequenced donors, seven carried HCMV seropositivity while one was seronegative.

About this clonotype itself: Its antigen is not known.

Study outcomes and limitations: One observes that, in several donors, these clonotypes were also the leading ones within the CD3+CD56-NKG2C+ fraction.

Germline-derived CDR1 and CDR2 are ENHRY and SYGVKD. The CDR3 is 18 residues long. Libraries used 5'RACE template switching adding universal primer site and UMIs. TCRdb re-called the 5' RACE reads and shows each CDR3 protein once, DNA omitted. This sample carries 200,000 to 300,000 distinct CDR3 sequences, with around 4.2% going to the ten biggest clones. The specimen was blood T cells: a sorted CD56 or NKG2C T cell subset, CD4+ or CD8+ T cells, or bulk PBMC T cells (not recorded which). The clonotype originates from a woman between 18 and 69 years old in good health. J is TRBJ2-7 and V is TRBV10-3; TCRdb's D gene call, TRBD1, goes unchecked for lack of DNA. The CDR3 loop reads CAISGSVRGQGLTFEQYF.